This entry is about one TCR beta chain. This entry belongs to a study of T cells in Graves' hyperthyroidism and ophthalmopathy. Background on the study: Any treatment followed the collection of peripheral blood at initial diagnosis.

With 2 bases clipped from V and 13 bases from J, the junction kept 17 bases outside the gene matches. The CDR3 is 18 residues long. From germline, CDR1 is LGHNA and CDR2 YNFKEQ. The source material, RNA transcripts, was used to amplify TCR beta CDR3 regions. HTBI primers were employed in a first-round RT-PCR of the TCR CDR3. TCRdb fed the multiplex PCR reads into MiXCR, producing one record per CDR3 protein. The sample records fewer than 200,000 distinct CDR3 sequences, over 7.5% being singletons. The PBMCs were taken from more than 8 ml of fresh peripheral blood. The receptor's source is a woman between 18 and 29 years old with Graves' hyperthyroidism that later progressed to Graves' ophthalmopathy. J is TRBJ2-1 and V is TRBV4-2; 13 nucleotides line up with TRBD2. The sequenced sample was blood. In nucleotides, the CDR3 is TGTGCCAGCAGCCAAAATGCTGCTACTAGCGGGAGGGTAGAGACCCAGTTCTTC. It encodes CASSQNAATSGRVETQFF.